This TCR beta chain originates from a study of beta chain features in type 1 diabetes. The study's findings and limits: VDJ junctions from type 1 diabetes patients carried fewer insertions and larger deletions. All four CD4+ subsets from Type 1 diabetes patients carried moderately but significantly shorter TCRB CDR3s. HLA influence on TCRB rearrangement stayed unresolved here.

cDNA synthesis used the whole RNA isolate, giving expressed TCRB sequences. Libraries were prepared by immunoSEQ multiplex PCR; TCRdb keeps only in-frame clonotypes and omits some of them. The data contain about 240,000 clones, approximately 13% of them singletons. Cells sorted by CD45RO/CCR7/CD25/CD127/CD95/CD27 comprised CD4+ naive, central memory, regulatory and stem cell-like memory cells. Sorted populations were all over 98% pure. Germline lookup yields CDR1 MNHEY and CDR2 SVGAGI. The CDR3 sequence is 15 residues long. The V gene end was trimmed by 6 bases and the J gene end by 9 bases; junction bases not matched to a gene: 5. This clone was found a few times. The antigen is unknown.

This sequence was found in a man aged 25 to 40 with type 1 diabetes. The sequencing input was naive CD4+ T cells from blood. The chain is built from TRBV6-5 and TRBJ2-1; 16 positions match TRBD2. This CDR3 is CASRLGLAGGGEQFF. The CDR3 bases are TGTGCCAGCAGATTGGGACTAGCGGGAGGGGGTGAGCAGTTCTTC.